These 2 T cell receptor beta chains came from one sample sequenced in a study of T-cell reconstitution after alpha-beta-depleted transplantation in children. Unique molecular identifiers were built into the TCRbeta library. TCRdb reprocessed the PCR reads with MiXCR, giving one entry per CDR3 protein. This repertoire shows about 340,000 distinct CDR3 sequences, 13% found once; its top ten account for 3.5% to 4.5%. Material: PBMCs, obtained from the stem cell graft. These receptors were taken from a human donor who donated a stem cell graft to a child with Fanconi anemia.

In the case of this clonotype: A read error is possible here, since a much larger clone lies one base away. The chain combines TRBV11-2 with TRBJ2-6; D tentatively reads TRBD1 or TRBD2 (5 bases each). Germline CDR1 and CDR2: SGHAT and FQNNGV. CDR3 length: 18 amino acids. CDR3 region: CASSLVATVRVGANGLTF. In DNA form, the CDR3 reads TGTGCCAGCAGCTTAGTAGCCACGGTGAGGGTCGGGGCCAACGGCCTGACTTTC.

This clonotype was counted at least ten times. The chain combines TRBV29-1 with TRBJ1-5; maybe TRBD1 (5 bases). V was pared by 5 bases and J by 4 bases, with 12 bases between. The germline gives CDR1 SQVTM, CDR2 ANQGSEA. The CDR3 runs to 13 residues. The CDR3 bases are TGCAGCGTTCGGGAACAGGTTAATCAGCCCCAGCATTTT. Protein sequence: CSVREQVNQPQHF.